Following are 5 T cell receptor beta chains from one sample sequenced in a study of T cells after yellow fever vaccination. TCRdb re-derived calls from the 5' RACE reads in MiXCR, one entry per CDR3 protein. The sample consists of about 430,000 distinct CDR3 sequences, over 15% of them appearing once. The material was PBMCs, obtained before the yellow fever booster vaccination. These TCRs come from a young man who received the YFV17D yellow fever vaccine.

This clonotype was seen a handful of times. This chain joins TRBV12-5 and TRBJ2-2; 8 bases agree with TRBD1. V shed 2 bases, J shed 7 bases, and the junction held 3 bases outside the gene matches. CDR3 size: 14 residues. Looked up from germline, CDR1 is LGHNT and CDR2 is FRNRAP. The CDR3 DNA sequence: TGTGCTAGTGGTTTGTCAGGGGGCGTCGGGGAGCTGTTTTTT. It encodes CASGLSGGVGELFF.

In its sample, this clonotype was seen many times. J is TRBJ1-1 and V is TRBV29-1, with D maybe TRBD1 (5 bases). Germline CDR1 reads SQVTM; CDR2 reads ANQGSEA. Trimming removed 7 bases at V and 5 bases at J, with 14 bases between. This CDR3 comprises 12 residues. CDR3 DNA: TGCAGCGGTTTCATGCGGGGGACTGAAGCTTTCTTT. It is translated as CSGFMRGTEAFF.

The gene calls are TRBV25-1 and TRBJ2-5, with TRBD1 as a possible D gene (6 bases). Germline CDR1 and CDR2: MGHDK and SYGVNS. This CDR3 spans 14 amino acids. V shed 10 bases and J shed 5 bases, with 20 bases lying between them. The CDR3: CATATGSYAETQYF. CDR3 DNA sequence: TGTGCCACCGCAACAGGGAGTTACGCGGAGACCCAGTACTTC.

The J gene is TRBJ2-1, the V gene TRBV4-3, with 7 nucleotides matching TRBD1. Germline V CDR1 and CDR2: LGHNA, YSLEER. With 7 bases clipped from V and 0 bases from J, the junction kept 3 bases outside the gene matches. CDR3 size: 14 residues. CDR3 amino acids: CASNNRGSYNEQFF. CDR3 DNA sequence: TGCGCCAGCAACAACAGGGGCTCCTACAATGAGCAGTTCTTC.

The genes are TRBV5-1 and TRBJ2-7; D is perhaps TRBD2 (6 bases). The CDR3 covers 14 residues. V was clipped by 0 bases and J by 2 bases, with 9 bases between them. CDR1 SGHRS and CDR2 YFSETQ come from the germline V gene. CDR3 sequence: CASSLAGLTYEQYF. CDR3 nucleotide sequence: TGCGCCAGCAGCTTGGCGGGACTGACCTACGAGCAGTACTTC.